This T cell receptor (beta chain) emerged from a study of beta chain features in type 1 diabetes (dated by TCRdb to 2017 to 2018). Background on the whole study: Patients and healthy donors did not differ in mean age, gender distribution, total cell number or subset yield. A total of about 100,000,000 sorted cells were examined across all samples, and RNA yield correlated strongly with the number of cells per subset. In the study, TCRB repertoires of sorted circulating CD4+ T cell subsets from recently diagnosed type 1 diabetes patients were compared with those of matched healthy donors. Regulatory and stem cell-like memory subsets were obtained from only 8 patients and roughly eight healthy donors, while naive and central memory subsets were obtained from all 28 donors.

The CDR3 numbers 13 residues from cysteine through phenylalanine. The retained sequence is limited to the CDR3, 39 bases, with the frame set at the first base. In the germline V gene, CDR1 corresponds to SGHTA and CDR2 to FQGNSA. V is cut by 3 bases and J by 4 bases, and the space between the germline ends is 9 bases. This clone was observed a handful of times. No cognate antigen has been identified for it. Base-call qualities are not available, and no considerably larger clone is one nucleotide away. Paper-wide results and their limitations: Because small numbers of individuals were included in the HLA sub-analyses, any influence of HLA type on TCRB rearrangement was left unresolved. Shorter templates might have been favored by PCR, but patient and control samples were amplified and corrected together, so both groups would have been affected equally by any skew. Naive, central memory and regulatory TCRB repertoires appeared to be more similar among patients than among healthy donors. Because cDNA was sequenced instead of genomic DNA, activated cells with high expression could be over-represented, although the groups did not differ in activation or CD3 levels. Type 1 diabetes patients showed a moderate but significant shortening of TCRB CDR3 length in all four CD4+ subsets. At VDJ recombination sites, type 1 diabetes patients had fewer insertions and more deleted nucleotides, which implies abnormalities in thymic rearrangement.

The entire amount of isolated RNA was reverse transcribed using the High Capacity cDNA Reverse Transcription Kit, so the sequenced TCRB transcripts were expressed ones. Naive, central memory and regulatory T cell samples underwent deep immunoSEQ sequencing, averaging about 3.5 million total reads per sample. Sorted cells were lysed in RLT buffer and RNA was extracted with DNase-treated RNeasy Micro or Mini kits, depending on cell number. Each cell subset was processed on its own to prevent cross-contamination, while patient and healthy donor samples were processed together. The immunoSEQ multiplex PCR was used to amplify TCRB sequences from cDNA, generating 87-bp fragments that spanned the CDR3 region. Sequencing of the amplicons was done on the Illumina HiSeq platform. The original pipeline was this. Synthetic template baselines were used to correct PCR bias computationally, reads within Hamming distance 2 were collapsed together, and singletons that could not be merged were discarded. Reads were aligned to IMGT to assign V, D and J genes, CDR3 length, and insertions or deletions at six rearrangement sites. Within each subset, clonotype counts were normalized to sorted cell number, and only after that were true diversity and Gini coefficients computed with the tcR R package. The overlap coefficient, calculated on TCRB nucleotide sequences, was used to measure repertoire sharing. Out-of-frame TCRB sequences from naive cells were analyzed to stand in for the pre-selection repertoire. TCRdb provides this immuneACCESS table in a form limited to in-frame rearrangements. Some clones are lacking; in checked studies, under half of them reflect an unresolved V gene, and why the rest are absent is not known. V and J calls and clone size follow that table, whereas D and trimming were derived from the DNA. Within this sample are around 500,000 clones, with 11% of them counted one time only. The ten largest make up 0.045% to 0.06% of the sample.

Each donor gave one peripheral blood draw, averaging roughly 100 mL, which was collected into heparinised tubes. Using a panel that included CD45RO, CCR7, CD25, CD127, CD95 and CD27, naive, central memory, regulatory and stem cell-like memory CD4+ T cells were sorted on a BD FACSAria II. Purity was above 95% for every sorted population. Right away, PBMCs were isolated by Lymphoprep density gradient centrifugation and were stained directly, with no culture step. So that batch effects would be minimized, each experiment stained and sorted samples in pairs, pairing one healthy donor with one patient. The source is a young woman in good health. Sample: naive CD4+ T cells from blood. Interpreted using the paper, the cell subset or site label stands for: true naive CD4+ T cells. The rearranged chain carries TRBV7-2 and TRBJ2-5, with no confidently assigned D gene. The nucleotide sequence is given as TGTGCCAGCAGCTTCCAAAGATTAGAGACCCAGTACTTC. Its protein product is CASSFQRLETQYF.